The source of this T cell receptor (beta chain) is a study of control samples from healthy donors and cancer patients (dated by TCRdb to 2020 to 2021). A word on this clone: Its antigen is unknown. It has no much larger one-base neighbor in the sample; base qualities were not kept.

Receptor amplification or capture employed the immunoSEQ multiplex PCR assay. TCRdb took this table from immuneACCESS and kept in-frame rearrangements with V and J called. Such tables lack part of the clones; where checked against another copy, unresolved V genes explain under half of the gap, and the rest is unexplained. This sample is represented by roughly 59,000 clones; 92% of them were singletons. The top ten clones comprise 1.5% to 2% of the sample. Relative to germline, V is missing 3 bases and J is missing 9 bases, with 10 bases of the junction outside any gene match. From cysteine to phenylalanine, the CDR3 is 14 amino acids long. Left in the record is the CDR3 DNA by itself, 42 bases read in frame from the first base. Based on the germline V gene, the CDR1 and CDR2 sequences are SGHRS and YFSETQ.

The clonotype originates from a middle-aged man with colorectal cancer. The rearrangement combines TRBV5-1 with TRBJ2-7; 9 central bases correspond to TRBD1. The specimen sequenced was PBMCs. The DNA sequence is TGCGCCAGCAGCTCGGGACAGGGAAACTTACGGCAGTACTTC. This is translated as CASSSGQGNLRQYF.